Here is one TCR beta chain with its context. Via MiXCR, TCRdb re-called the 5' RACE reads, giving one row per CDR3 protein. The sample gives approximately 200,000 distinct CDR3 sequences, 10% to 15% of which show up once; 16% is in the top ten. The sample comes from a study of CD8 T cells in ankylosing spondylitis. Sequenced: blood, either unsorted or a sorted T cell fraction (not recorded which). The source is a male donor with ankylosing spondylitis or in good health (not recorded which).

The CDR3 loop is CASSEGRGTVSYNEQFF. The CDR3 coding sequence is TGTGCCAGCAGTGAAGGCAGGGGGACTGTCTCCTACAATGAGCAGTTCTTC. J is TRBJ2-1 and V is TRBV2; D is possibly TRBD1 (7 bases). CDR1 is SNHLY, CDR2 FYNNEI, per germline. This CDR3 has 17 amino acids. V lost 1 base, J lost 0 bases, and 13 bases lay in between.